This T cell receptor beta chain emerged from a study of OX40 agonist ivuxolimab in advanced cancers. Study summary: Ivuxolimab was delivered to patients intravenously every 2 weeks at doses spanning 0.01 to 10 mg/kg. Partial responses, seen in three patients, involved one hepatocellular carcinoma and two cutaneous melanomas.

V lost 4 bases and J lost 3; bases outside the gene matches: 4. CDR3 size: 14 residues. CDR1 is MDHEN, CDR2 SYDVKM, per germline. General study points: Clonal expansion in partial responders at 0.1-3.0 mg/kg ranked among the lowest. At doses 0.1 to 3.0 mg/kg, CD4+ and CD8+ clones expanded.

As to this clone: Its antigen remains unknown.

Clones were read by immunoSEQ multiplex PCR, and TCRdb kept only the in-frame ones, dropping some. The sample has fewer than 50,000 clones; about 83% are singletons. The sample consisted of CD4+ or CD8+ T cells sorted from blood, taken in a trial of the OX40 agonist ivuxolimab. The chain is built from TRBV28 and TRBJ2-7, with TRBD1 matching over 9 bases. The receptor's source is an adult with an advanced solid tumor such as melanoma, head and neck, liver or kidney cancer. For the CDR3, the DNA is TGTGCCAGCAGTTCGGGGACAGGGCTCTACGAGCAGTACTTC. Translated: CASSSGTGLYEQYF.